This passage covers 32 T cell receptor beta chains from one sample sequenced in a study of long-term antiretroviral therapy in people with HIV (dated by TCRdb to 2022 to 2024). Sequencing of the TRB variable region was done with the immunoSEQ hsTCRB v3.0 assay at survey level resolution. TCRdb retrieved this table from immuneACCESS and kept in-frame rearrangements only. Not all clones are present; in checked studies, unresolved V genes account for under half, and no reason is known for the remainder. The sample table shows about 31,000 clones, and about nine tenths are seen once. The ten largest make up more than 4% of the sample. The material sequenced was unsorted PBMCs, taken about 5.3 years after starting antiretroviral therapy. The source is a woman in her thirties or forties with HIV.

The chain has TRBV7-8 and TRBJ2-1; D ambiguous. The CDR3 is 13 amino acids. Per germline, CDR1 SGHVS and CDR2 FQNEAQ. Trimming cost V 5 bases and J 9 bases, with 14 bases left between them. DNA for the CDR3: TGTGCCAGCAGCCTAGACAACCGGATTGAGCAGTTCTTC. Protein sequence: CASSLDNRIEQFF.

This clone was detected once. The chain has TRBV5-1 and TRBJ1-1; 11 bases map to TRBD1. The CDR3 covers 15 residues. The germline V gene has CDR1 SGHRS and CDR2 YFSETQ. Trimming at V came to 0 bases and at J to 4 bases, leaving 2 bases not matched to a gene. The chain's CDR3 is CASSLGGQGATEAFF. Written as DNA, the CDR3 is TGCGCCAGCAGCTTGGGTGGACAGGGGGCCACTGAAGCTTTCTTT. Combining the CDR3 with reference TRBV5-1 and TRBJ1-1 gives the whole variable domain KAGVTQTPRYLIKTRGQQVTLSCSPISGHRSVSWYQQTPGQGLQFLFEYFSETQRNKGNFPGRFSGRQFSNSRSEMNVSTLELGDSALYLCASSLGGQGATEAFFGQGTRLTVV.

The chain joins TRBV5-1 to TRBJ2-1; D possibly uses TRBD1 or TRBD2 (7 bases each). The germline V gene has CDR1 SGHRS and CDR2 YFSETQ. The germline V and J ends were trimmed by 4 bases and 7 bases, with 18 bases remaining between them. This CDR3 is built from 15 residues. CDR3 amino acids: CASSPGGGVLNEQFF. As DNA, the CDR3 is TGCGCCAGCAGCCCAGGGGGGGGAGTACTGAATGAGCAGTTCTTC.

This chain connects TRBV5-5 to TRBJ2-3; TRBD2 matches 8 bases. There are 16 residues in the CDR3. V trimming: 4 bases; J trimming: 7 bases; junction bases outside the gene matches: 14. Germline CDR1 SGHKS, CDR2 YYEKEE (reference sequence). This CDR3 is CASSPYYRGGDHTQYF. Written as DNA, the CDR3 is TGTGCCAGCAGCCCTTATTACCGGGGGGGGGACCATACGCAGTATTTT.

V usage is TRBV4-3 and J usage is TRBJ2-5; 9 bases align to TRBD2. The CDR3 spans 15 residues. Germline-derived CDR1 and CDR2 are LGHNA and YSLEER. J gave up 3 bases and V 3 bases, and 5 bases lay outside the gene matches. CDR3 sequence: CASSHHRTSEETQYF. CDR3 coding DNA: TGCGCCAGCAGCCATCACCGGACTAGCGAAGAGACCCAGTACTTC.

CDR3 sequence reads: CATSREGSSTSRVEKLFF. The CDR3 coding sequence is TGTGCCACCAGCAGAGAAGGCTCGTCCACCTCCCGGGTTGAAAAACTGTTTTTT. V is TRBV15 and J is TRBJ1-4; D not certain. There are 18 residues in the CDR3. Trimming left V 0 bases short and J 7 bases short, with 21 bases between. Germline V CDR1 and CDR2: LNHNV, YYDKDF (reference sequence).

The chain links TRBV6-5 to TRBJ1-1, with D perhaps TRBD1 (5 bases). Germline-derived CDR1 and CDR2 are MNHEY and SVGAGI. The V end was cut by 0 bases, the J end by 4 bases, with 9 bases between. The CDR3 sequence is 14 residues long. Here the CDR3 DNA reads TGTGCCAGCAGTTACTCGTCAGGGACCACTGAAGCTTTCTTT. Translation gives CASSYSSGTTEAFF.

The chain employs TRBV5-4 and TRBJ1-2; 7 bases line up with TRBD1. This CDR3 has 15 amino acids. Losses at the gene ends were 0 bases for V and 4 bases for J; bases not matched to a gene: 6. Germline loops: CDR1 SGHNT, CDR2 YYREEE (reference sequence). The DNA for the CDR3 is TGTGCCAGCAGCTTGGAGGGGACAGTGGTCTATGGCTACACCTTC. It is translated as CASSLEGTVVYGYTF.

The gene calls are TRBV29-1 and TRBJ2-7; 8 positions agree with TRBD1. The CDR3 loop spans 15 amino acids. Trimming took 4 bases from V and 5 from J; bases not matched to a gene: 13. Germline-derived CDR1 and CDR2 are SQVTM and ANQGSEA. This CDR3 is CSVGVPGQGDHEQYF. The CDR3 DNA sequence: TGCAGCGTTGGGGTTCCCGGACAGGGTGACCACGAGCAGTACTTC.

This clone was found once. The CDR3 DNA is TGTGCCAGCAGCTTTTGGGCAGGGACAGCCGGGGAGCTGTTTTTT. This encodes CASSFWAGTAGELFF. This sequence joins TRBV5-6 and TRBJ2-2; 7 nucleotides line up with TRBD1. V gave up 2 bases and J gave up 6 bases; unmatched junction bases: 7. There are 15 residues in the CDR3. Germline CDR1 SGHDT, CDR2 YYEEEE. The full variable domain, in which reference TRBV5-6 and TRBJ2-2 provide the parts outside the CDR3, is DAGVTQSPTHLIKTRGQQVTLRCSPKSGHDTVSWYQQALGQGPQFIFQYYEEEERQRGNFPDRFSGHQFPNYSSELNVNALLLGDSALYLCASSFWAGTAGELFFGEGSRLTVL.

The chain links TRBV6-1 to TRBJ1-5, with unresolved D. CDR3 length: 13 amino acids. V gave up 0 bases and J gave up 7 bases, with 7 bases separating them. CDR1 MNHNS and CDR2 SASEGT come from the germline V gene. The CDR3 nucleotides read TGTGCCAGCAGTGAAGCGAGAACACAGCCCCAGCATTTT. This codes for CASSEARTQPQHF.

This chain joins TRBV27 and TRBJ2-1; TRBD2 matches at 8 bases. The germline V gene encodes CDR1 MNHEY and CDR2 SMNVEV (reference sequence). Trimming took 5 bases from V and 0 from J; bases not matched to a gene: 3. CDR3 length equals 15 residues. The CDR3 is CASSTSGSSYNEQFF. The CDR3 nucleotides are TGTGCCAGCAGTACCAGCGGGAGCTCCTACAATGAGCAGTTCTTC.

About this clone: The sample has other DNA sequences that encode this CDR3 too. CDR3 region: CASGGNEQFF. CDR3 coding DNA: TGTGCCAGCGGCGGGAATGAGCAGTTCTTC. V gene TRBV2 combines with J gene TRBJ2-1; D is perhaps TRBD2 (5 bases). This CDR3 spans 10 amino acids. Germline CDR1 reads SNHLY; CDR2 reads FYNNEI. Trimming removed 8 bases at V and 7 bases at J, with 6 bases between.

The V gene is TRBV7-9, the J gene TRBJ1-1; unclear D gene. The germline V and J ends were trimmed by 3 bases and 1 base, with 18 bases remaining between them. The CDR3 contains 17 residues. CDR1 and CDR2 (germline): SEHNR, FQNEAQ (reference sequence). CDR3 loop: CASSLLELVWRNTEAFF. The CDR3 bases are TGTGCCAGCAGCTTGCTCGAACTGGTATGGCGGAACACTGAAGCTTTCTTT.

V and J are TRBV2 and TRBJ2-5, with D possibly TRBD2 on 5 matching bases. Germline values: CDR1 SNHLY, CDR2 FYNNEI. Trimming took 4 bases from V and 5 from J, leaving 14 bases between them. The CDR3 sequence is 14 residues long. CDR3 coding DNA: TGTGCCAGCAGTGCCTCAACTAGGTGGGAGACCCAGTACTTC. Translating it yields CASSASTRWETQYF.

The V gene is TRBV10-3, the J gene TRBJ1-5; no definite D call. CDR1 is ENHRY and CDR2 is SYGVKD in the germline V gene. CDR3 size: 15 residues. The V end lost 3 bases, the J end lost 0 bases, and 9 bases lay between the germline ends. DNA for the CDR3: TGTGCCATCAGTGATGGCGGAGTTAGCAATCAGCCCCAGCATTTT. This encodes CAISDGGVSNQPQHF.

V usage is TRBV6-6 and J usage is TRBJ1-6; unclear D gene. The germline V and J ends were trimmed by 7 bases and 5 bases, with 15 bases remaining between them. CDR1 is MNHNY, CDR2 SVGAGI, per germline (reference sequence). CDR3 size: 15 residues. This CDR3 is CASTPVHHNNSPLHF. For the CDR3, the DNA is TGTGCCAGCACACCCGTGCACCACAATAATTCACCCCTCCACTTT.

The chain carries TRBV2 and TRBJ2-1, with D uncertain. V shed 4 bases and J shed 0 bases, with 4 bases lying between them. The germline V gene encodes CDR1 SNHLY and CDR2 FYNNEI. CDR3 length: 13 amino acids. CDR3 sequence (DNA): TGTGCCAGCAGTGCGAGCTCCTACAATGAGCAGTTCTTC. It codes for CASSASSYNEQFF.

The V call is TRBV10-2, the J call TRBJ1-5; possibly TRBD1 for D (6 bases). Between the trimmed V and J ends, which lost 6 bases and 6 bases, there was a span of 12 bases. Germline V gene sequence: CDR1 WSHSY, CDR2 SAAADI. The CDR3 runs 13 residues. The CDR3 reads CASSGGEGQPQHF. CDR3 coding DNA: TGCGCCAGCAGCGGGGGCGAGGGTCAGCCCCAGCATTTT.

This chain connects TRBV29-1 to TRBJ2-3; TRBD2 matches at 11 bases. The CDR3 covers 14 residues. Trimming cost V 5 bases and J 5 bases; bases outside gene matches: 6. CDR1 and CDR2 (germline): SQVTM, ANQGSEA. The CDR3 sequence is CSVQLAGAVDTQYF. The CDR3 nucleotides read TGCAGCGTTCAACTAGCGGGAGCGGTAGATACGCAGTATTTT.

The rearrangement uses TRBV2 and TRBJ2-5; a weak D match, TRBD2 (6 bases). Germline assignment: CDR1 SNHLY and CDR2 FYNNEI. The CDR3 spans 13 residues. The V end was cut by 4 bases, the J end by 2 bases, with 8 bases between. This CDR3 reads CASSGAGQETQYF. The CDR3 DNA reads as TGTGCCAGCAGTGGGGCGGGGCAAGAGACCCAGTACTTC.

The chain links TRBV30 to TRBJ1-1, with D possibly matching TRBD1 (6 bases). The CDR3 has 12 amino acids. Germline V lookup: CDR1 GTSNPN, CDR2 SVGIG (reference sequence). V was pared by 3 bases and J by 7 bases, with 12 bases between. Here the CDR3 DNA reads TGTGCCTGGAGCTGGGGGCAGGGTGAAGCTTTCTTT. It yields the protein CAWSWGQGEAFF.

V and J are TRBV7-9 and TRBJ1-3; D is unclear. This CDR3 is built from 15 residues. V was shortened by 5 bases and J by 1 base, with 12 bases between the two germline ends. The germline gives CDR1 SEHNR, CDR2 FQNEAQ (reference sequence). CDR3: CASSPSPGSGNTIYF. Written as DNA, the CDR3 is TGTGCCAGCAGCCCGAGCCCGGGTTCTGGAAACACCATATATTTT.

This clone occurred once. CDR3 in DNA: TGTGCCAGCAGCTTTTACTCGGGACAGGGTTTCTATGGCTACACCTTC. Its protein is CASSFYSGQGFYGYTF. This rearrangement joins TRBV5-6 to TRBJ1-2; 9 bases are a match to TRBD1. The ends lost 2 bases at V and 4 bases at J; junction bases unmatched: 9. The CDR3 consists of 16 residues. Per germline, CDR1 SGHDT and CDR2 YYEEEE.

This clone was detected once. The V gene is TRBV5-6, the J gene TRBJ1-2, with 7 bases fitting TRBD1. The CDR3 totals 18 residues. CDR1 and CDR2 from the germline V gene are SGHDT and YYEEEE. With 0 bases clipped from V and 5 bases from J, the junction kept 16 bases outside the gene matches. The CDR3 DNA reads as TGTGCCAGCAGCTTGGGAAGGGGGCGCTTTGAGGGGGAGTATGGCTACACCTTC. Encoded protein: CASSLGRGRFEGEYGYTF.

J is TRBJ1-2 and V is TRBV12-2. TRBV12-2 is designated a pseudogene. This CDR3 is 17 amino acids long. CDR3 coding DNA: TGTGCAAGTCGCTACGAGCGTGCCTTCCGGTGCAACTATGGCTACACCTTC. It specifies CASRYERAFRCNYGYTF.

This clone was detected a few times. The chain links TRBV11-2 to TRBJ2-5, with TRBD1 matching 7 bases. Germline V lookup: CDR1 SGHAT, CDR2 FQNNGV. The junction had 5 bases not matched to a gene; V was cut back by 5 bases and J by 2 bases. The CDR3 has 14 residues. In DNA form, the CDR3 reads TGTGCCAGCAGCATCGGACAGGAACAAGAGACCCAGTACTTC. Its translation: CASSIGQEQETQYF.

V usage is TRBV7-9 and J usage is TRBJ1-4; D ambiguous. The CDR3 extends over 16 amino acids. Germline CDR1 is SEHNR and CDR2 is FQNEAQ (reference sequence). V lost 5 bases, J lost 0 bases, and 13 bases lay in between. CDR3 protein: CASSPRRGTTNEKLFF. CDR3 in DNA: TGTGCCAGCAGCCCGCGCCGGGGAACAACTAATGAAAAACTGTTTTTT.

CDR3 sequence reads: CASSQTTDTQYF. CDR3 nucleotide sequence: TGTGCCAGCAGCCAGACCACAGATACGCAGTATTTT. The rearrangement joins TRBV4-2 to TRBJ2-3; D is unclear. CDR3 length equals 12 residues. Germline V gene data show CDR1 as LGHNA and CDR2 as YNFKEQ. Trimming removed 3 bases from V and 2 bases from J, with 3 bases in between.

The chain combines TRBV27 with TRBJ2-7, with D possibly being TRBD2 (5 bases). CDR3 size: 13 residues. V dropped 5 bases and J dropped 2 bases, with 10 bases sitting between them. Per the germline V gene, CDR1 is MNHEY and CDR2 is SMNVEV (reference sequence). The CDR3 reads CASSMSGPYEQYF. The CDR3 DNA reads as TGTGCCAGCAGTATGAGCGGCCCCTACGAGCAGTACTTC.

This chain joins TRBV19 and TRBJ2-2; D is ambiguous. In germline, CDR1 is LNHDA, CDR2 SQIVND (reference sequence). The ends were cut back, 3 bases at V and 4 bases at J, with 0 bases in the middle. The CDR3 runs 11 residues. In nucleotides, the CDR3 is TGTGCCAGTAGTATCACCGGGGAGCTGTTTTTT. The encoded protein is CASSITGELFF.

This clone was detected only a few times. The rearrangement uses TRBV6-5 and TRBJ1-1; TRBD1 might be the D (6 bases). CDR1 is MNHEY, CDR2 SVGAGI, per germline. The germline V and J ends were trimmed by 5 bases and 0 bases, with 10 bases remaining between them. There are 14 residues in the CDR3. CDR3 DNA: TGTGCCAGCAGTCGACAGGCCATGAACACTGAAGCTTTCTTT. Translation: CASSRQAMNTEAFF.